The text below deals with one T cell receptor (beta chain). Surgery cases with the highest brain T cell transcript signatures were chosen for sequencing. The assay was immunoSEQ multiplex PCR, and TCRdb's table has in-frame clones only and misses some. The sample shows 2,500 to 3,000 clones, roughly 80% of them seen only once. V was pared by 5 bases and J by 0 bases, with 10 bases between. The CDR3 loop spans 15 amino acids. Germline CDR1 and CDR2: LNHDA and SQIVND (reference sequence). The data derive from a study of brain T cells in children with intractable seizures. The specimen was resected brain tissue, collected at surgery. The V gene is TRBV19, the J gene TRBJ2-2, with D unclear. The source of this sequence is a boy less than two years old with hemimegalencephaly and intractable seizures. CDR3 in DNA: TGTGCCAGTAGTTTGGGCACTGCGAACACCGGGGAGCTGTTTTTT. Translated: CASSLGTANTGELFF.